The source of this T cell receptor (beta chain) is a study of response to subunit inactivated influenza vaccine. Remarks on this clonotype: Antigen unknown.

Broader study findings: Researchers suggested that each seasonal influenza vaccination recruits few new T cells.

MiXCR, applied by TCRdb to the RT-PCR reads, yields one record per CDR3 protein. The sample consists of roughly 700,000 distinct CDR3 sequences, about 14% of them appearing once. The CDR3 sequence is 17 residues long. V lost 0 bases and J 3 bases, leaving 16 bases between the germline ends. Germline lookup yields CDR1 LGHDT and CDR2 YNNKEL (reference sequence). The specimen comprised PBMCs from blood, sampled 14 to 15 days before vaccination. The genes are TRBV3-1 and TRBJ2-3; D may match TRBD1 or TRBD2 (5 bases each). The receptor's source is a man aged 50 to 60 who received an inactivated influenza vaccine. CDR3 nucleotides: TGTGCCAGCAGCCAAGATATTGGGGGAGTGAGGACAGATACGCAGTATTTT. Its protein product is CASSQDIGGVRTDTQYF.